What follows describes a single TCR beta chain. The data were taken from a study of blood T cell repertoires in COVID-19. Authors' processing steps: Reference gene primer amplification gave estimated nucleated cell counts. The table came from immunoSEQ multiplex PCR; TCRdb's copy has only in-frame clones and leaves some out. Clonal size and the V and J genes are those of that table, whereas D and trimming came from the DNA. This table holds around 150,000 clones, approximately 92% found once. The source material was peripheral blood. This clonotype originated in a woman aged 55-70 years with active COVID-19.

The CDR3 protein is CASSSSGASTEAFF. CDR3 bases: TGCGCCAGCAGCTCCTCAGGGGCGAGCACTGAAGCTTTCTTT. This rearrangement joins TRBV5-1 to TRBJ1-1; a possible D gene is TRBD1 (6 bases). CDR1 is SGHRS, CDR2 YFSETQ, per germline. Trimming took off 3 bases at V and 4 bases at J, with 13 bases between the two ends. CDR3 length: 14 amino acids.